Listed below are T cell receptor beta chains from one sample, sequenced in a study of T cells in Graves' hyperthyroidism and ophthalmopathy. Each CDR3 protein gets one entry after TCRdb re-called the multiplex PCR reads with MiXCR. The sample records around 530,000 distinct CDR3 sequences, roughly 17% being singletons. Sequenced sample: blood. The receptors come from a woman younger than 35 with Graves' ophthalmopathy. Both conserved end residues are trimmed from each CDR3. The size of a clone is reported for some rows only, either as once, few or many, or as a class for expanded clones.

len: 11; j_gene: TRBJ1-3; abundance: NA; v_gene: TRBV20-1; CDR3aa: SARGYSGNTIY
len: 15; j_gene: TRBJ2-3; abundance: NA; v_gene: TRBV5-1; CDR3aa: ASSAKTGGFGADTQY
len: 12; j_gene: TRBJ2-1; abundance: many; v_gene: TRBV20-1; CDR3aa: SARQGSSYNEQF
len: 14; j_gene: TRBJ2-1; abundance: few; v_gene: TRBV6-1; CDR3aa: ASYRPSGGGENEQF
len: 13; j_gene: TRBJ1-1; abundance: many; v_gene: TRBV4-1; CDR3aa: ASSQDEGSVTEAF
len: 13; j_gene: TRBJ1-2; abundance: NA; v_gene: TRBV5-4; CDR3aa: ASSSIRGQGFGYT
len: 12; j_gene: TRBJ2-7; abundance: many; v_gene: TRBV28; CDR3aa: ASSLGTSSNEQY
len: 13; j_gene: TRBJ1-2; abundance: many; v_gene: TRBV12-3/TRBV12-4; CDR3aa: ASSFSDRGVYGYT
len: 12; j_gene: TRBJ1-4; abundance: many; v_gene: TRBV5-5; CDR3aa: ASSPGLGGEKLF
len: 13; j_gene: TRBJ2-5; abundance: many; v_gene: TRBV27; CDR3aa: ASSYRTGGRETQY
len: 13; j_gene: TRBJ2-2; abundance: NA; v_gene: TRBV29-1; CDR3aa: SVEVIGQNTGELF